This TCR beta chain was obtained from a study of cytomegalovirus exposure and HLA in healthy donors. For the study at large: Around 80 million unique TCR sequences came from HLA-typed donors in an early release. General study findings and limits: Presence/absence results assume similar sequencing depth per donor, which may not hold.

Researchers ran the PCR with 60 Vbeta and 13 Jbeta primers. TCRdb's copy holds only in-frame clones and misses some; the assay was immunoSEQ multiplex PCR. In the table there are around 150,000 clones, roughly three quarters of which are singletons. Germline CDR1 is LNHDA and CDR2 is SQIVND (reference sequence). The CDR3 has 14 residues. V was pared by 2 bases and J by 4 bases, with 11 bases between. As for this clone: Its specificity is unknown.

This chain uses TRBV19 with TRBJ1-1, with D possibly matching TRBD1 (5 bases). The clonotype originates from a middle-aged woman in good health and CMV-seronegative. The sequencing sample was made of PBMCs. CDR3 DNA: TGTGCCAGTAGTATACAGGGTTTTAGCACTGAAGCTTTCTTT. Protein: CASSIQGFSTEAFF.